The 8 T cell receptor beta chains listed next were all sequenced from one sample in a study of blood T cell repertoires in COVID-19. Sequencing was performed with immunoSEQ multiplex PCR; in TCRdb, only in-frame clones are kept and a portion is missing. The repertoire has about 360,000 clones, approximately 88% of them found once; the top ten carry 2% to 2.5%. Sequencing input: PBMCs or T cells enriched from blood (not recorded which). All receptors come from a woman aged 35 to 49 with acute COVID-19.

The chain joins TRBV9 to TRBJ2-3; 8 bases map to TRBD2. Trimming at V came to 2 bases and at J to 3 bases, leaving 8 bases not matched to a gene. CDR1 is SGDLS and CDR2 is YYNGEE in the germline V gene. The CDR3 is 16 residues long. CDR3 nucleotide sequence: TGTGCCAGCAGCGTTTATCCGGGACTAGGAACAGATACGCAGTATTTT. Translating it yields CASSVYPGLGTDTQYF.

This clone has a handful of counts. The CDR3 here is CASSQEMPLTGNTIYF. CDR3 nucleotide sequence: TGTGCCAGCAGCCAAGAGATGCCCTTAACAGGAAACACCATATATTTT. The genes are TRBV4-2 and TRBJ1-3; D is uncertain. The CDR3 covers 16 residues. The V and J ends lost 0 bases and 4 bases respectively, with 13 bases between them. CDR1 LGHNA and CDR2 YNFKEQ come from the germline V gene.

This clone was seen more than once but under ten times. The chain recombines TRBV14 with TRBJ2-1; 12 bases are a match to TRBD2. Germline CDR1 and CDR2: SGHDN and FVKESK. CDR3 length: 15 residues. The J segment lost 7 bases and the V segment lost 4 bases, leaving 5 bases of the junction unmatched. The CDR3 region has the DNA TGTGCCAGCAGCCGCGGACTAGCGGGGATTAATGAGCAGTTCTTC. Translated, it gives CASSRGLAGINEQFF.

The chain carries TRBV6-5 and TRBJ1-2; TRBD1 matches at 7 bases. CDR3 length: 13 residues. J gave up 5 bases and V 6 bases, and 6 bases lay outside the gene matches. Germline V gene sequence: CDR1 MNHEY, CDR2 SVGAGI. The CDR3: CASSETGRYGYTF. CDR3 in DNA: TGTGCCAGCAGCGAGACAGGGCGGTATGGCTACACCTTC.

The chain is built from TRBV4-1 and TRBJ1-2; D is uncertain. The CDR3 runs 16 residues. Deletions cut 1 base from V and 3 bases from J, with 15 bases between. Germline CDR1 and CDR2: MGHRA and YSYEKL. The CDR3 sequence is CASSQVMSGSHYGYTF. CDR3 nucleotides: TGCGCCAGCAGCCAAGTTATGTCCGGGTCCCACTATGGCTACACCTTC.

This chain uses TRBV5-1 with TRBJ2-1; weak D call: TRBD2 (6 bases). This CDR3 comprises 14 residues. Germline V gene data show CDR1 as SGHRS and CDR2 as YFSETQ. Between the trimmed V and J ends, which lost 0 bases and 6 bases, there was a span of 10 bases. The CDR3 DNA sequence: TGCGCCAGCAGCTTGGCCGGGACTGCCAATGAGCAGTTCTTC. Encoded protein: CASSLAGTANEQFF.

V gene TRBV23-1 combines with J gene TRBJ1-1, with D tentatively TRBD1 (6 bases). TRBV23-1 is designated an ORF whose function remains uncertain. V lost 0 bases to trimming and J lost 2 bases, with 16 bases between them. This CDR3 region has 17 residues. The chain's CDR3 is CASSQSTDSPSNTEAFF. CDR3 bases: TGCGCCAGCAGTCAATCGACGGACAGTCCTTCTAACACTGAAGCTTTCTTT.

The chain recombines TRBV3-1 (or the pseudogene TRBV3-2) with TRBJ2-2; the D gene is possibly TRBD2 (6 bases). V lost 1 base and J 6 bases, leaving 6 bases between the germline ends. Germline CDR1 LGHDT, CDR2 YNNKEL (reference sequence). This CDR3 spans 13 amino acids. CDR3 sequence reads: CASSQAGAGELFF. The CDR3 DNA is TGTGCCAGCAGCCAAGCGGGGGCCGGGGAGCTGTTTTTT.